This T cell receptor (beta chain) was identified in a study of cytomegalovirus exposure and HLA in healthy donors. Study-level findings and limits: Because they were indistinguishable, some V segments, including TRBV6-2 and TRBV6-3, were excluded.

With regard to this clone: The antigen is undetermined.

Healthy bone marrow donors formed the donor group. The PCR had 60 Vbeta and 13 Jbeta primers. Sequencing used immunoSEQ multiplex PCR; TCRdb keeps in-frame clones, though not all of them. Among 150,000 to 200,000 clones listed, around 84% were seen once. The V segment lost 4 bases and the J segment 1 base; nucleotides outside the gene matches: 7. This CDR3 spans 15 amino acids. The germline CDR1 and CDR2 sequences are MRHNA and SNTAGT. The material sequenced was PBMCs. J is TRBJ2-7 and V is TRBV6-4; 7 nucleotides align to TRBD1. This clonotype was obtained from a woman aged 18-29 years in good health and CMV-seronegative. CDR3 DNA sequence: TGTGCCAGCAGTGTACTCCGGGACAGATCCTACGAGCAGTACTTC. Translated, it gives CASSVLRDRSYEQYF.